This TCR beta chain derives from a study of shared clonotypes between healthy human individuals. Study context: Participating donors consisted of two women and a few men aged 18 to 49.

Those who donated were healthy HIV-negative adults, with no recent acute infections or vaccinations reported. Investigators divided CD4+ cells into CD45RA+ naive and CD45RA-negative memory subsets. In the study's own analysis: ImmunoSEQ output lacked quality scores and full-length reads, limiting matched filtering. Here immunoSEQ multiplex PCR was the method, and the copy in TCRdb shows in-frame clones only, minus some. The V and J calls and clone size were taken over from that table, and D and trimming were inferred from the DNA. The sample holds about 1.1 million clones, roughly 77% seen once. The CDR3 is 12 residues long. V shed 5 bases and J shed 5 bases, with 12 bases lying between them. Looked up from germline, CDR1 is GTSNPN and CDR2 is SVGIG (reference sequence).

V gene TRBV30 combines with J gene TRBJ2-5; D is unresolved. The TCR was taken from a young man in good health. Some clones in this sample may be carry-over from other donors' samples. Sequencing used memory CD4+ T cells from PBMCs. Specified subset: CD45RA-negative fraction. CDR3 sequence reads: CAWGLGLETQYF. The CDR3 DNA is TGTGCCTGGGGTCTAGGGCTGGAGACCCAGTACTTC.